What follows are 10 T cell receptor beta chains derived from one specimen sequenced in a study of CD8 T cells in Susac syndrome. Random-hexamer reverse transcription was applied to roughly 0.5 to 1 ug RNA. TCRdb passed the immunoSEQ multiplex PCR reads through MiXCR, listing each CDR3 protein once. The sample lists about 180,000 distinct CDR3 sequences, 94% occurring once. The specimen was CD4+ T cells from PBMCs. These receptors came from a human donor with Susac syndrome.

The chain combines TRBV29-1 with TRBJ1-2, with 8 bases lining up with TRBD1. Trimming cost V 4 bases and J 2 bases; bases outside gene matches: 6. There are 14 residues in the CDR3. Germline V gene lookup returns CDR1 SQVTM and CDR2 ANQGSEA. CDR3 nucleotides: TGCAGCGTTGTTGGACAGGGCGCAAACTATGGCTACACCTTC. Translated: CSVVGQGANYGYTF.

The chain couples TRBV6-5 to TRBJ1-2; D possibly corresponds to TRBD1 (5 bases). The V end was cut by 7 bases, the J end by 6 bases, with 15 bases between. The CDR3 sequence is 13 residues long. Per germline, CDR1 MNHEY and CDR2 SVGAGI. CDR3 region: CASTPTGPDGYTF. Written as DNA, the CDR3 is TGTGCCAGCACCCCTACAGGTCCGGATGGCTACACCTTC.

The chain carries TRBV6-6 and TRBJ2-7; 11 positions match TRBD1. The junction had 6 bases not matched to a gene; V was cut back by 5 bases and J by 3 bases. Germline V gives CDR1 MNHNY, CDR2 SVGAGI (reference sequence). The CDR3 length is 15 residues. CDR3 nucleotides: TGTGCCAGCAGTCCCCGGGACAGGGGGAACTACGAGCAGTACTTC. Amino acid sequence: CASSPRDRGNYEQYF.

V gene TRBV29-1 combines with J gene TRBJ1-4; D gene uncertain. The germline V gene has CDR1 SQVTM and CDR2 ANQGSEA. This CDR3 comprises 13 residues. Trimming left V 3 bases short and J 5 bases short, with 10 bases between. The CDR3 reads CSVDNPGNEKLFF. As DNA, the CDR3 is TGCAGCGTTGATAACCCGGGGAATGAAAAACTGTTTTTT.

The gene calls are TRBV20-1 and TRBJ2-4; D remains ambiguous. V was trimmed by 0 bases and J by 16 bases, leaving 13 bases between them. Germline V CDR1 and CDR2: DFQATT, SNEGSKA (reference sequence). The CDR3 is 11 residues long. CDR3 in DNA: TGCAGTGCTAGAGACTGGTGGGGTTTATACTTC. Translation: CSARDWWGLYF.

This chain connects TRBV7-2 to TRBJ2-2; TRBD1 might be the D (5 bases). CDR3 size: 14 residues. Germline values: CDR1 SGHTA, CDR2 FQGNSA. Trimming took off 2 bases at V and 4 bases at J, with 8 bases between the two ends. CDR3 protein: CASSLQGFTGELFF. CDR3 nucleotide sequence: TGTGCCAGCAGCTTACAGGGATTCACCGGGGAGCTGTTTTTT. Complete variable domain (other parts from reference TRBV7-2 and TRBJ2-2): GAGVSQSPSNKVTEKGKDVELRCDPISGHTALYWYRQSLGQGLEFLIYFQGNSAPDKSGLPSDRFSAERTGGSVSTLTIQRTQQEDSAVYLCASSLQGFTGELFFGEGSRLTVL.

The chain carries TRBV29-1 and TRBJ1-2; TRBD1 might be the D (5 bases). The V and J ends lost 6 bases and 4 bases respectively, with 15 bases between them. The CDR3 extends over 13 amino acids. Germline V gene lookup returns CDR1 SQVTM and CDR2 ANQGSEA. CDR3 coding DNA: TGCAGCGTCAATGGGGGTGGCGGCTATGGCTACACCTTC. Its protein is CSVNGGGGYGYTF. The entire variable domain, with the rest obtained from reference TRBV29-1 and TRBJ1-2, is as follows: SAVISQKPSRDICQRGTSLTIQCQVDSQVTMMFWYRQQPGQSLTLIATANQGSEATYESGFVIDKFPISRPNLTFSTLTVSNMSPEDSSIYLCSVNGGGGYGYTFGSGTRLTVV.

V is TRBV12-3 or TRBV12-4 and J is TRBJ1-2; 8 bases agree with TRBD1. The CDR3 consists of 14 residues. V lost 5 bases, J lost 4 bases, and 6 bases stayed unmatched. In nucleotides, the CDR3 is TGTGCCAGCAGTAATTCGGACAGGGTCTATGGCTACACCTTC. Translated, it gives CASSNSDRVYGYTF.

The gene calls are TRBV3-1 and TRBJ2-7; D gene ambiguous. From germline, CDR1 is LGHDT and CDR2 YNNKEL (reference sequence). The CDR3 is 15 residues long. Trimming removed 1 base from V and 6 bases from J, with 16 bases in between. CDR3 amino acids: CASSQGGPGWSEQYF. The DNA of the CDR3 is TGTGCCAGCAGCCAAGGTGGGCCGGGCTGGAGCGAGCAGTACTTC.

This clonotype was counted a single time. The chain is built from TRBV7-9 and TRBJ1-1, with D tentatively TRBD1 (5 bases). Germline values: CDR1 SEHNR, CDR2 FQNEAQ (reference sequence). The V and J ends lost 4 bases and 7 bases respectively, with 13 bases between them. The length of the CDR3 is 13 residues. In DNA form, the CDR3 reads TGTGCCAGCAGCTCCCTAAAGACAGATGAAGCTTTCTTT. Amino acid sequence: CASSSLKTDEAFF.